The clone carrying this TCR beta chain was found a few times. Antigen specificity is unknown. V was shortened by 1 base and J by 2 bases, with 20 bases between the two germline ends. Looked up from germline, CDR1 is SGHAT and CDR2 is FQDESV (reference sequence). This CDR3 has 19 residues. This sample was included in a study of identical twins. Template switching created a universal primer site, and the cDNA included unique molecular identifiers. TCRdb processed the 5' RACE reads anew with MiXCR; each CDR3 protein has one entry. The data contain around 240,000 distinct CDR3 sequences, roughly 10% of them singletons. General study results and limits: Excess sharing by twins proved weaker in beta out-of-frame sequences. The study found excess low generation probability among twin-shared out-of-frame alpha sequences.

Specimen: memory T cells sorted from blood. The clonotype comes from a man aged 50-59 years in good health. This chain joins TRBV11-1 and TRBJ1-4; no clear D. The CDR3 DNA reads TGTGCCAGCAGCTTAGGCCGAGACGGGCGTTGGAATACTAATGAAAAACTGTTTTTT. This codes for CASSLGRDGRWNTNEKLFF.